Presented here are 14 T cell receptor beta chains from one specimen sequenced in a study of blood T cell repertoires in COVID-19. TCRdb's copy holds only in-frame clones and misses some; the assay was immunoSEQ multiplex PCR. Of fewer than 120,000 clones listed, around 79% are singletons. Material for sequencing was peripheral blood. Receptor source: a woman older than 75 with active or convalescent COVID-19.

The chain recombines TRBV11-2 with TRBJ1-5; D unresolved. Trimming stripped 4 bases from V and 0 bases from J, with 10 bases between. The V gene's germline CDR1 is SGHAT and CDR2 FQNNGV. The CDR3 totals 15 residues. The CDR3 reads CASSSGGYSNQPQHF. CDR3 sequence (DNA): TGTGCCAGCAGCTCGGGCGGGTATAGCAATCAGCCCCAGCATTTT.

This clone turned up a few times. The V gene is TRBV2, the J gene TRBJ2-4; the D is unclear. This CDR3 spans 12 amino acids. V was pared by 4 bases and J by 5 bases, with 6 bases between. In germline, CDR1 is SNHLY, CDR2 FYNNEI. This CDR3 reads CASSVRENIQYF. As DNA, the CDR3 is TGTGCCAGCAGTGTTCGGGAAAACATTCAGTACTTC. The variable domain in full, with the rest retrieved from reference TRBV2 and TRBJ2-4, is EPEVTQTPSHQVTQMGQEVILRCVPISNHLYFYWYRQILGQKVEFLVSFYNNEISEKSEIFDDQFSVERPDGSNFTLKIRSTKLEDSAMYFCASSVRENIQYFGAGTRLSVL.

The DNA of the CDR3 is TGTGCCAGCAGCGACAGGGTTAACGATGAGCAGTTCTTC. Translated: CASSDRVNDEQFF. The chain couples TRBV7-3 to TRBJ2-1; 7 bases are a match to TRBD1. Germline values: CDR1 SGHTA, CDR2 FQGTGA. This CDR3 is built from 13 residues. Trimming at V came to 5 bases and at J to 8 bases, leaving 6 bases not matched to a gene.

This clone was detected once. V usage is TRBV15 and J usage is TRBJ1-2; 9 positions match TRBD1. Germline V gene data show CDR1 as LNHNV and CDR2 as YYDKDF (reference sequence). J gave up 7 bases and V 0 bases, and 3 bases lay outside the gene matches. The CDR3 extends over 14 amino acids. The chain's CDR3 is CATSRDNRGLGYTF. The CDR3 nucleotides read TGTGCCACCAGCAGAGATAACAGGGGGCTTGGCTACACCTTC.

This clone was detected only once. The chain is built from TRBV5-5 and TRBJ1-5, with D perhaps matching TRBD1 (6 bases). CDR1 and CDR2 (germline): SGHKS, YYEKEE (reference sequence). Deletions cut 0 bases from V and 3 bases from J, with 13 bases between. This CDR3 has 16 amino acids. The CDR3 bases are TGTGCCAGCAGCTTGGTAACAGGGCCGTACAATCAGCCCCAGCATTTT. It codes for CASSLVTGPYNQPQHF.

The chain has TRBV19 and TRBJ1-3; D call uncertain. There are 14 residues in the CDR3. Germline V gene data show CDR1 as LNHDA and CDR2 as SQIVND (reference sequence). Trimming removed 8 bases at V and 0 bases at J, with 11 bases between. Here the CDR3 DNA reads TGTGCCAGTTGCCCCTCCAGCTCTGGAAACACCATATATTTT. Encoded protein: CASCPSSSGNTIYF. Together with reference TRBV19 and TRBJ1-3, the CDR3 gives the full variable domain: DGGITQSPKYLFRKEGQNVTLSCEQNLNHDAMYWYRQDPGQGLRLIYYSQIVNDFQKGDIAEGYSVSREKKESFPLTVTSAQKNPTAFYLCASCPSSSGNTIYFGEGSWLTVV.

J is TRBJ2-7 and V is TRBV7-8, with D unresolved. Looked up from germline, CDR1 is SGHVS and CDR2 is FQNEAQ. Trimming shortened V by 5 bases and J by 0 bases, and 11 bases separated the two germline ends. This CDR3 comprises 14 residues. The CDR3 DNA reads TGTGCCAGCAGCCCCCCCCCGAGCTCCTACGAGCAGTACTTC. It yields the protein CASSPPPSSYEQYF.

This clone was counted a few times. The chain is built from TRBV2 and TRBJ1-2; D is unclear. Germline V lookup: CDR1 SNHLY, CDR2 FYNNEI. Trimming left V 3 bases short and J 3 bases short, with 8 bases between. This CDR3 region has 13 residues. The CDR3 loop reads CASSEAGHYGYTF. The CDR3 DNA sequence: TGTGCCAGCAGTGAGGCAGGCCACTATGGCTACACCTTC.

The rearrangement links TRBV6-5 to TRBJ1-4; 8 bases agree with TRBD1. In germline, CDR1 is MNHEY, CDR2 SVGAGI. The CDR3 contains 13 residues. The V segment lost 11 bases and the J segment 3 bases; nucleotides outside the gene matches: 5. In DNA form, the CDR3 reads TGTGCCGGCGCGACAGGGGCTAATGAAAAACTGTTTTTT. It is translated as CAGATGANEKLFF.

This clone appeared once. The J gene is TRBJ2-2, the V gene TRBV5-1; D is undetermined. With 2 bases removed from V and 1 base from J, the gap between germline ends came to 6 bases. Germline V CDR1 and CDR2: SGHRS, YFSETQ. CDR3 size: 14 residues. The CDR3 sequence is CASSFTQNTGELFF. The CDR3, as DNA: TGCGCCAGCAGCTTTACACAGAACACCGGGGAGCTGTTTTTT.

The rearrangement joins TRBV6-5 to TRBJ1-3; 10 bases map to TRBD1. Trimming cost V 7 bases and J 3 bases; bases outside gene matches: 6. Germline CDR1 reads MNHEY; CDR2 reads SVGAGI. The CDR3 sequence is 15 residues long. The CDR3 DNA reads as TGTGCCAGCACCGCGACAGGGGGCGGTGGAAACACCATATATTTT. Encoded protein: CASTATGGGGNTIYF.

This chain joins TRBV2 and TRBJ2-3; 9 positions agree with TRBD2. The length of the CDR3 is 16 residues. V lost 5 bases, J lost 4 bases, and 10 bases stayed unmatched. Germline CDR1 reads SNHLY; CDR2 reads FYNNEI. DNA for the CDR3: TGTGCCAGCAGTTCCCCGAGCGGGGGGACTGCAGATACGCAGTATTTT. Amino acids: CASSSPSGGTADTQYF.

The rearrangement uses TRBV28 and TRBJ2-7, with 11 bases that match TRBD1. V was clipped by 7 bases and J by 0 bases; unmatched bases: 5. The germline V gene encodes CDR1 MDHEN and CDR2 SYDVKM. This CDR3 is 15 amino acids long. DNA of the CDR3: TGTGCCAGCATTTCCGGGACAGGGGGCTCCTACGAGCAGTACTTC. Translation gives CASISGTGGSYEQYF.

The chain couples TRBV5-1 to TRBJ2-6, with TRBD2 as a possible D gene (6 bases). Germline values: CDR1 SGHRS, CDR2 YFSETQ. With 0 bases removed from V and 2 bases from J, the gap between germline ends came to 12 bases. The CDR3 contains 17 residues. CDR3 residues: CASSLELGGAGANVLTF. The CDR3 coding sequence is TGCGCCAGCAGCTTGGAATTGGGGGGAGCTGGGGCCAACGTCCTGACTTTC.